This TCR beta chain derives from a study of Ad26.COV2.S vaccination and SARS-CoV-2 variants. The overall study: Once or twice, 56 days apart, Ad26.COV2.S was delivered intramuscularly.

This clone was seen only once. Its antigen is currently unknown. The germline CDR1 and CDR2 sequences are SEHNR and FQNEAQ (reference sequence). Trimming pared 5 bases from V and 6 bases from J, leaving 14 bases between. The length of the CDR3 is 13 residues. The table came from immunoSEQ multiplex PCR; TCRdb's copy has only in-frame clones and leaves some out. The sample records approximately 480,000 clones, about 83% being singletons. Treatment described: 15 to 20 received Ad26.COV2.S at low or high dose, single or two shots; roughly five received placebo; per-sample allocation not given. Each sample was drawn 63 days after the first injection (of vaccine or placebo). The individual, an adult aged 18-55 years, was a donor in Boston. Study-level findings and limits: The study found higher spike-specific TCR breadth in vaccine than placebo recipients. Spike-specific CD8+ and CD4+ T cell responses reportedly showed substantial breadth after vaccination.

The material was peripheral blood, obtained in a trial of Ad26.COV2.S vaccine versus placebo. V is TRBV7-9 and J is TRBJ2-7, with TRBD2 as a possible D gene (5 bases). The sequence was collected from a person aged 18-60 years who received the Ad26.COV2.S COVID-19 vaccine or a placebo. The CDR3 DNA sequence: TGTGCCAGCAGCCAGGACTTCACGGGCGAGCAGTACTTC. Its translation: CASSQDFTGEQYF.